A single sample is the source of the 2 T cell receptor beta chains below, sequenced in a study of shared clonotypes between healthy human individuals. Using immunoSEQ multiplex PCR, the repertoire was profiled, and TCRdb retains in-frame clones only, with some absent. This table holds roughly 2.2 million clones, just under 95% found once. Input material: naive CD4+ T cells from PBMCs. The subset here: CD45RA+ positively selected. These receptor sequences come from a man between 18 and 35 years old in good health. Some clones in this sample may be carry-over from other donors' samples.

This rearrangement joins TRBV5-1 to TRBJ1-3; D gene uncertain. Trimming shortened V by 4 bases and J by 0 bases, and 17 bases separated the two germline ends. Germline CDR1 and CDR2: SGHRS and YFSETQ. This CDR3 has 17 residues. CDR3 in amino acids: CASSPGVRQVSGNTIYF. CDR3 nucleotides: TGCGCCAGCAGCCCCGGGGTTCGTCAAGTCTCTGGAAACACCATATATTTT.

Comment on this clone: The identical CDR3 is also encoded by other nucleotide sequences in the sample. This chain connects TRBV5-4 to TRBJ2-3; 11 nucleotides match TRBD2. This CDR3 has 17 amino acids. In germline, CDR1 is SGHNT, CDR2 YYREEE (reference sequence). Trimming at V came to 0 bases and at J to 2 bases, leaving 5 bases not matched to a gene. The CDR3 sequence is CASSLGPLAGDTDTQYF. The CDR3 coding sequence is TGTGCCAGCAGCTTGGGACCACTAGCGGGGGACACAGATACGCAGTATTTT.